This TCR beta chain was identified in a study of identifying expanded T cells in peripheral blood. This table comes from immunoSEQ multiplex PCR, and its TCRdb copy is limited to in-frame clones, with some not included. Of 80,000 to 95,000 clones in the sample, approximately 89% are singletons; the top ten hold 4%. V trimming: 6 bases; J trimming: 3 bases; junction bases outside the gene matches: 7. The CDR3 covers 15 residues. Germline loops: CDR1 MNHNY, CDR2 SVGAGI (reference sequence). This clonotype originated in a person aged 18 to 75 in good health. The specimen was blood. The chain joins TRBV6-6 to TRBJ1-4; 7 bases match TRBD1. CDR3 nucleotide sequence: TGTGCCAGCAGCCTCTACAGGGGCGCTAATGAAAAACTGTTTTTT. It codes for CASSLYRGANEKLFF.